This TCR beta chain appears in the sequencing data of a study of immune cell composition in non-small cell lung cancer. The study, taken as a whole, reports: Tumour TCR-beta clonality was not significantly tied to smoking pack-years. Approximately 73% of squamous and approximately 30% of adenocarcinoma cases had tumour-associated clones >0.5%.

This CDR3 is built from 16 residues. CDR1 LNHDA and CDR2 SQIVND come from the germline V gene (reference sequence). Trimming took 7 bases from V and 0 from J, leaving 16 bases between them. Template was genomic DNA from frozen, unsorted single-cell suspensions. A word on this clone: What it recognizes is unknown.

Profiled with immunoSEQ multiplex PCR; TCRdb holds only in-frame clones, not every one. The sample holds roughly 2,500 clones, around 86% seen once. This TCR came from a human donor with non-small cell lung cancer. The chain couples TRBV19 to TRBJ1-5, with no clear D. Specimen: lung tumor tissue. This CDR3 reads CASKKRAENSNQPQHF. The CDR3 DNA is TGTGCCAGTAAGAAGAGGGCTGAGAATAGCAATCAGCCCCAGCATTTT.